The clone carrying this T cell receptor beta chain was counted many times. Its matching antigen is unknown. Patients affected by ophthalmopathy presented a Clinical Activity Score of at least 3, a NOSPECS grade of at least 4, and disease duration below 3 months. This record belongs to a study of T cells in Graves' hyperthyroidism and ophthalmopathy. Findings of the study overall: Most thyroid-expanded clonotypes above 0.001 were also found in blood.

V was pared by 7 bases and J by 0 bases, with 15 bases between. The length of the CDR3 is 16 residues. CDR1 is KGHDR, CDR2 SFDVKD, per germline. TCR beta CDR3 regions were amplified from RNA transcripts. Carried out on the TCR CDR3, a first-round RT-PCR used the HTBI primer set. TCRdb re-called the multiplex PCR reads with MiXCR, one entry per CDR3 protein. This sample carries about 350,000 distinct CDR3 sequences, roughly 20% of them seen once, and the ten largest clones take around 15%. This TCR derives from a woman in her thirties or forties with Graves' ophthalmopathy. The sample was blood. The chain carries TRBV24-1 and TRBJ1-5; D ambiguous. The CDR3 DNA is TGTGCCACCAGCCCTGGACCCGATTATAGCAATCAGCCCCAGCATTTT. The encoded protein is CATSPGPDYSNQPQHF.